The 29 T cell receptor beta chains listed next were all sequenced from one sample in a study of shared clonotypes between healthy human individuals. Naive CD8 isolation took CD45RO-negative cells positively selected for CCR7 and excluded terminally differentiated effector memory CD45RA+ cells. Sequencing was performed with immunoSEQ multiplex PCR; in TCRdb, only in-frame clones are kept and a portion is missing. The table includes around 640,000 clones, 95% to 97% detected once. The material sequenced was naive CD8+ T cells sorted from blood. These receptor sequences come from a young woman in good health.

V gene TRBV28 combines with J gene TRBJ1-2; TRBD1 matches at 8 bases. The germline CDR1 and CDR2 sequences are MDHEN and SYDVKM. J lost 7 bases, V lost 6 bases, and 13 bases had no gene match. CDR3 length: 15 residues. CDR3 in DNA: TGTGCCAGCAGCGCGCGCACAGGGGGTTCGGGTGGCTACACCTTC. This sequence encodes CASSARTGGSGGYTF.

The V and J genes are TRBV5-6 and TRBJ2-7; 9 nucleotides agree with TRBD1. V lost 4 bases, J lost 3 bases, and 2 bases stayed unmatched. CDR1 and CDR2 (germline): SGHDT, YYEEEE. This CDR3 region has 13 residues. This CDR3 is CASSAGQGYEQYF. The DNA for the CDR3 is TGTGCCAGCAGCGCGGGACAGGGCTACGAGCAGTACTTC.

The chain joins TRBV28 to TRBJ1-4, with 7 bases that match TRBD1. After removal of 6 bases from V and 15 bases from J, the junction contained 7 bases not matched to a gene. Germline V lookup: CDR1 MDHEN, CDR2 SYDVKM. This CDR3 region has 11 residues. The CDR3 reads CASSPGQVVFF. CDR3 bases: TGTGCCAGCAGCCCCGGACAGGTAGTGTTTTTT.

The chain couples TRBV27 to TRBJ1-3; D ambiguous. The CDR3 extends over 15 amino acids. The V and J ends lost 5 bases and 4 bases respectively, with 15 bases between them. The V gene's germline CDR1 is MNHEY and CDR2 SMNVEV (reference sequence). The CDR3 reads CASSGSSGRGNTIYF. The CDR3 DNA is TGTGCCAGCAGTGGATCGAGCGGAAGAGGAAACACCATATATTTT.

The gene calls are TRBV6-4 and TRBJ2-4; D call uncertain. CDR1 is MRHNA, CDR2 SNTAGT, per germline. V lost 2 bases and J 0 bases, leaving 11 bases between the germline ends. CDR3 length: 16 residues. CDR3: CASSDPRRPAKNIQYF. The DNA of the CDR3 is TGTGCCAGCAGTGACCCGAGGCGACCAGCCAAAAACATTCAGTACTTC.

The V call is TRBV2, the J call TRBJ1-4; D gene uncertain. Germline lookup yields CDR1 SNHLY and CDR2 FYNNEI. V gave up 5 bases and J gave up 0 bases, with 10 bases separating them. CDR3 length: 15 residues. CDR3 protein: CASSSVYPTNEKLFF. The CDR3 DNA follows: TGTGCCAGCAGTTCGGTATACCCAACTAATGAAAAACTGTTTTTT.

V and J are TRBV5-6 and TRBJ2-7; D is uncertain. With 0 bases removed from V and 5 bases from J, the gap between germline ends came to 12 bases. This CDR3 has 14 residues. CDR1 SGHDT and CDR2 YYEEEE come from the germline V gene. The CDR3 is CASSLGSLWNEQYF. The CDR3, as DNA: TGTGCCAGCAGCTTGGGCAGCCTTTGGAACGAGCAGTACTTC.

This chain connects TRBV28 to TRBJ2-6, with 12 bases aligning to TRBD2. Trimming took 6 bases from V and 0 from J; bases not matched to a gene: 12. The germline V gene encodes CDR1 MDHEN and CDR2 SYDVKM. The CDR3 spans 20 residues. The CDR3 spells CASSTIAGTSGHSGANVLTF. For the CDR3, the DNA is TGTGCCAGCAGCACAATAGCCGGGACTAGCGGGCACTCTGGGGCCAACGTCCTGACTTTC.

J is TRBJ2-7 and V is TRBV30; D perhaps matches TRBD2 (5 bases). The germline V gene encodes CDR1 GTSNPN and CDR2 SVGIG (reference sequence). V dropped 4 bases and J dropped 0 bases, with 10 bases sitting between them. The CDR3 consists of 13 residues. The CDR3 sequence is CAWTGGFSYEQYF. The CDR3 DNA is TGTGCCTGGACCGGAGGTTTCTCCTACGAGCAGTACTTC.

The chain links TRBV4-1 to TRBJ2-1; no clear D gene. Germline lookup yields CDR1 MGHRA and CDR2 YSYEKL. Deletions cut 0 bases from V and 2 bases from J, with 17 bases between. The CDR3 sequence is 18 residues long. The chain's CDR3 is CASSQDPPQIIPYNEQFF. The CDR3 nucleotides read TGCGCCAGCAGCCAAGATCCCCCACAAATTATACCCTACAATGAGCAGTTCTTC.

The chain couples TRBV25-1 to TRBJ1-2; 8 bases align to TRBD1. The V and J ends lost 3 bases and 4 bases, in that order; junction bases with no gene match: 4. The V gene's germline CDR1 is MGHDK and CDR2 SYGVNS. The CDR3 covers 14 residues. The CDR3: CASSDPGTGYGYTF. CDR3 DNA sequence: TGTGCCAGCAGTGACCCCGGGACAGGCTATGGCTACACCTTC.

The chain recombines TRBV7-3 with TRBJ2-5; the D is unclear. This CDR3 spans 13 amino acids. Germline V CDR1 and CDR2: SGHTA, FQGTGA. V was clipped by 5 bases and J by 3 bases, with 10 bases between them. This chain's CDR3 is CASSQGPKETQYF. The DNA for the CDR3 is TGTGCCAGCAGCCAAGGACCCAAAGAGACCCAGTACTTC.

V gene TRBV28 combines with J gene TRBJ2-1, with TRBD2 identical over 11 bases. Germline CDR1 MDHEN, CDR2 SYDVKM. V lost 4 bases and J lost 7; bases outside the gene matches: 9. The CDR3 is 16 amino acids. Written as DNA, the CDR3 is TGTGCCAGCAGTTCTCCGGGTAGCGGGAGGGTGAATGAGCAGTTCTTC. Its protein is CASSSPGSGRVNEQFF. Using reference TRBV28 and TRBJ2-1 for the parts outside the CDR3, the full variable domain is DVKVTQSSRYLVKRTGEKVFLECVQDMDHENMFWYRQDPGLGLRLIYFSYDVKMKEKGDIPEGYSVSREKKERFSLILESASTNQTSMYLCASSSPGSGRVNEQFFGPGTRLTVL.

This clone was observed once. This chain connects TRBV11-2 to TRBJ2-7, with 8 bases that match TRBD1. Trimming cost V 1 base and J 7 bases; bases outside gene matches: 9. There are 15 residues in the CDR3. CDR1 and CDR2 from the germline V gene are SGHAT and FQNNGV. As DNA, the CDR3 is TGTGCCAGCAGCTTAGCGCCGACAGGGGTCTGGGAGCAGTACTTC. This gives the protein CASSLAPTGVWEQYF. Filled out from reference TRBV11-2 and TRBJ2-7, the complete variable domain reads EAGVAQSPRYKIIEKRQSVAFWCNPISGHATLYWYQQILGQGPKLLIQFQNNGVVDDSQLPKDRFSAERLKGVDSTLKIQPAKLEDSAVYLCASSLAPTGVWEQYFGPGTRLTVT.

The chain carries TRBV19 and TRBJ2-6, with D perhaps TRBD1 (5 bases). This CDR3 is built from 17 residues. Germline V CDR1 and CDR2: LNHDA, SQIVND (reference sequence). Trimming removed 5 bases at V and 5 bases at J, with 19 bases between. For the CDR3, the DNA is TGTGCCAGTAGTCTTTGGACACTTAGCCGCTGGGCCAACGTCCTGACTTTC. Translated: CASSLWTLSRWANVLTF.

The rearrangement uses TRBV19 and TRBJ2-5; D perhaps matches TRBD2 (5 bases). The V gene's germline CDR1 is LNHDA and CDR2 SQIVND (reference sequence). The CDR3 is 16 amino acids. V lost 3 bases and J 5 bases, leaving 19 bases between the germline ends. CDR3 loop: CASSMRAGGFGETQYF. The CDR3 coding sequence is TGTGCCAGTAGTATGAGGGCGGGTGGTTTTGGGGAGACCCAGTACTTC.

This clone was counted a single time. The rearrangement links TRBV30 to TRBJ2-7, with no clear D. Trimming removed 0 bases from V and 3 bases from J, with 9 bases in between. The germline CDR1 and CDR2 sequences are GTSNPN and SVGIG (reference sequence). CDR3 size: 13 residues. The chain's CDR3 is CAWSVPYGYEQYF. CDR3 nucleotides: TGTGCCTGGAGTGTTCCTTATGGCTACGAGCAGTACTTC. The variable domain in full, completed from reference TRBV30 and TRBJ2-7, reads SQTIHQWPATLVQPVGSPLSLECTVEGTSNPNLYWYRQAAGRGLQLLFYSVGIGQISSEVPQNLSASRPQDRQFILSSKKLLLSDSGFYLCAWSVPYGYEQYFGPGTRLTVT.

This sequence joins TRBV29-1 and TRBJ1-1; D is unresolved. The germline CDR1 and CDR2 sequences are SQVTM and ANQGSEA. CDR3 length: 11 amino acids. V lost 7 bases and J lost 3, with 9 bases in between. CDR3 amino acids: CSGRRDTEAFF. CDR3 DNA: TGCAGCGGCCGTCGGGACACTGAAGCTTTCTTT.

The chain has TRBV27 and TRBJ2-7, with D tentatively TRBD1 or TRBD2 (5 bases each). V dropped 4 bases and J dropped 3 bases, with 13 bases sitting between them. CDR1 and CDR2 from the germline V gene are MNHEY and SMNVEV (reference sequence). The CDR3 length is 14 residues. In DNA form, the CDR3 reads TGTGCCAGCAGTTCTAGCCTCAGGGACTACGAGCAGTACTTC. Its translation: CASSSSLRDYEQYF.

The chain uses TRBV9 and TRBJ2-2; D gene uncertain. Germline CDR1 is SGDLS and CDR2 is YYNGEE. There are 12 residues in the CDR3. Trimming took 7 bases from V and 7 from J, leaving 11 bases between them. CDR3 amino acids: CASAGSHGELFF. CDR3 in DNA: TGTGCCAGCGCCGGATCCCACGGGGAGCTGTTTTTT. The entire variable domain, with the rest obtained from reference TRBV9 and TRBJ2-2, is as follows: DSGVTQTPKHLITATGQRVTLRCSPRSGDLSVYWYQQSLDQGLQFLIQYYNGEERAKGNILERFSAQQFPDLHSELNLSSLELGDSALYFCASAGSHGELFFGEGSRLTVL.

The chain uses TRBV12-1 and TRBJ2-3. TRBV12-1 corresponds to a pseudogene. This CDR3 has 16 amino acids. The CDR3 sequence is CASSGRDVRRTDTQYF. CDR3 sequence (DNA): TGTGCCAGCAGCGGAAGGGACGTACGACGCACAGATACGCAGTATTTT.

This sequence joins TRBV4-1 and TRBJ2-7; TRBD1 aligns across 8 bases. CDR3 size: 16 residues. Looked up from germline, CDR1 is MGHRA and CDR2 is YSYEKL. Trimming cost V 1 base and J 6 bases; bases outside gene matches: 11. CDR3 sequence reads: CASSQGLGTGLFEQYF. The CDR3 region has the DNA TGCGCCAGCAGCCAAGGCCTAGGGACAGGCTTGTTCGAGCAGTACTTC.

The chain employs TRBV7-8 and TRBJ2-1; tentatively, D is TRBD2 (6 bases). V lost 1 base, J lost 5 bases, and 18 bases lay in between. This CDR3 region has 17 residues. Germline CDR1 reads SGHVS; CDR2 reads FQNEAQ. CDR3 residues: CASSLGGRASEHNEQFF. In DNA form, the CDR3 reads TGTGCCAGCAGCTTAGGTGGTCGAGCTAGCGAACACAATGAGCAGTTCTTC.

The CDR3: CASSIFGTSGYEQYF. The CDR3 coding sequence is TGTGCCAGTAGTATATTCGGGACTAGCGGCTACGAGCAGTACTTC. The chain has TRBV19 and TRBJ2-7, with 11 bases lining up with TRBD2. V lost 2 bases to trimming and J lost 3 bases; unmatched junction nucleotides: 3. The CDR3 contains 15 residues. CDR1 is LNHDA, CDR2 SQIVND, per germline (reference sequence).

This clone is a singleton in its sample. The CDR3 coding sequence is TGTGCCAGCAGCTTAGCGGCGCCCCAAGAGACCCAGTACTTC. Translation gives CASSLAAPQETQYF. The V gene is TRBV13, the J gene TRBJ2-5; D is unclear. This CDR3 has 14 residues. Germline lookup yields CDR1 PRHDT and CDR2 FYEKMQ (reference sequence). The V gene lost 1 base and the J gene lost 1 base, with 7 bases spanning the gap.

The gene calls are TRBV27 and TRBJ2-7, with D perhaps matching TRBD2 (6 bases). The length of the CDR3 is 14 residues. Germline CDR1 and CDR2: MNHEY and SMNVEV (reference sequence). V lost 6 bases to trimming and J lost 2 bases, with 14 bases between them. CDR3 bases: TGTGCCAGCAGGTTCGCGGGACCTGCCTACGAGCAGTACTTC. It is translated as CASRFAGPAYEQYF.

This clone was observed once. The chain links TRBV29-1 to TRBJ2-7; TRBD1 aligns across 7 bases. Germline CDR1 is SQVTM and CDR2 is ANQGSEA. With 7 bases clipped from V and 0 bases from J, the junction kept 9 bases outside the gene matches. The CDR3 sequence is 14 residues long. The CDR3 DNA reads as TGCAGCGCTGCCTCAGGGGGACCCTCCTACGAGCAGTACTTC. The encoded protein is CSAASGGPSYEQYF.

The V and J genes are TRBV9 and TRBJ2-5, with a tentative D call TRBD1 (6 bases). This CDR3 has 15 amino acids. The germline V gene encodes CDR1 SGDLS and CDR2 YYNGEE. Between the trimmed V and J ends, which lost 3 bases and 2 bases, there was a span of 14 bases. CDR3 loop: CASSADGRGQETQYF. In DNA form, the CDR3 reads TGTGCCAGCAGCGCGGACGGAAGGGGGCAAGAGACCCAGTACTTC.

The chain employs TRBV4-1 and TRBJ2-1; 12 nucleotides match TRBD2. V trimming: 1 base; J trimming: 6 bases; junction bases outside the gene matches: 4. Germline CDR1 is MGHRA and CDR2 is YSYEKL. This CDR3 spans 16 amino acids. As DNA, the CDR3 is TGCGCCAGCAGCCAAGTATCGGGACTAGCGGGCAATGAGCAGTTCTTC. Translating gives CASSQVSGLAGNEQFF.